The present TCR beta chain was sequenced within a study of identical twins. Broader study findings: The study found that models underestimated out-of-frame TCR alpha sharing in monozygotic twins.

Each CDR3 protein gets one entry after TCRdb re-called the 5' RACE reads with MiXCR. The repertoire holds roughly 1.6 million distinct CDR3 sequences, with under 35% as singletons. V was clipped by 3 bases and J by 8 bases; unmatched bases: 4. The germline CDR1 and CDR2 sequences are MNHEY and SMNVEV (reference sequence). The CDR3 covers 15 residues. Comment on this clonotype: What it binds is not known.

The sequenced sample was cord blood. The chain employs TRBV27 and TRBJ1-6, with 10 nucleotides matching TRBD1. This receptor was identified in a newborn girl in good health. DNA for the CDR3: TGTGCCAGCAGTTTTGTAGGACAGGGGGATTCACCCCTCCACTTT. Its protein product is CASSFVGQGDSPLHF.